This TCR beta chain was captured in a study of T-cell memory formation after mild COVID-19. TCRdb redid the calling of the 5' RACE reads with MiXCR, one entry per CDR3 protein. The table records 95,000 to 120,000 distinct CDR3 sequences, roughly a sixth of them present only once. The specimen sequenced was PBMCs or a T cell subset sorted from them (not recorded which). The sequence was collected from a man younger than 30 who had mild COVID-19 (a few samples of this study predate the infection). Cell type and time point are not known.

Written as DNA, the CDR3 is TGTGCCAGCAGCGTAGTTAGCGGGGGTCGTCGCGGGGAGCTGTTTTTT. Its translation is CASSVVSGGRRGELFF. The V gene is TRBV9, the J gene TRBJ2-2; 9 positions match TRBD2. The germline V gene has CDR1 SGDLS and CDR2 YYNGEE. V was clipped by 0 bases and J by 7 bases; unmatched bases: 7. This CDR3 is 16 amino acids long.